These 8 T cell receptor beta chains originate from one sample sequenced in a study of blood T cell repertoires in COVID-19 (dated by TCRdb to 2018 to 2021). Library prep was done by the immunoSEQ multiplex PCR assay. TCRdb took over this immuneACCESS table, retaining in-frame rearrangements with V and J assigned. Such tables are incomplete; in checked studies, under half of the missing clones stem from an unresolved V gene, and the remainder is unexplained. The sample yields more than 200,000 clones; 88% were counted once. The ten most abundant clones make up 1.5% to 2% of the sample. The specimen was peripheral blood. The receptors were sampled from a man between 65 and 80 years old with acute or convalescent COVID-19.

This chain joins TRBV7-2 and TRBJ2-2; no clear D gene. The CDR3 consists of 14 residues. Germline V gives CDR1 SGHTA, CDR2 FQGNSA. V lost 4 bases, J lost 5 bases, and 11 bases lay in between. The CDR3: CASSYGLSTGELFF. CDR3 nucleotide sequence: TGTGCCAGCAGCTACGGTCTATCAACCGGGGAGCTGTTTTTT.

The chain uses TRBV5-1 and TRBJ2-1; D perhaps matches TRBD1 (5 bases). The CDR3 totals 11 residues. The V gene lost 5 bases and the J gene lost 9 bases, with 9 bases spanning the gap. Germline V lookup: CDR1 SGHRS, CDR2 YFSETQ. This chain's CDR3 is CASRGETEQFF. The CDR3 DNA follows: TGCGCCAGCAGAGGGGAAACTGAGCAGTTCTTC.

This clone has a single count. The V and J genes are TRBV4-3 and TRBJ1-3; 10 bases map to TRBD1. The CDR3 has 14 residues. CDR1 is LGHNA, CDR2 YSLEER, per germline. J lost 7 bases, V lost 4 bases, and 4 bases had no gene match. CDR3 sequence reads: CASSPRDRGNTIYF. CDR3 nucleotide sequence: TGCGCCAGCAGCCCACGGGACAGGGGCAACACCATATATTTT.

This clone was seen only once. The chain carries TRBV18 and TRBJ2-7; tentatively, D is TRBD2 (5 bases). Germline V gives CDR1 KGHSH, CDR2 LQKENI. V was shortened by 3 bases and J by 7 bases, with 16 bases between the two germline ends. CDR3 length equals 14 residues. CDR3 nucleotides: TGTGCCAGCTCACCTTCAGTTGAGACGGGGGAGCAGTACTTC. Its protein product is CASSPSVETGEQYF.

The chain recombines TRBV11-2 with TRBJ2-2, with 7 bases identical to TRBD1. The CDR3 is 15 amino acids. The trim removed 5 bases at V and 3 bases at J, leaving 6 bases unmatched. Looked up from germline, CDR1 is SGHAT and CDR2 is FQNNGV. The CDR3 region has the DNA TGTGCCAGCAGCCCCGACAGGGTATACACCGGGGAGCTGTTTTTT. Translated: CASSPDRVYTGELFF.

Points on this clone: Other nucleotide sequences in the sample specify the same CDR3. V and J are TRBV4-2 and TRBJ2-1, with 10 bases that match TRBD2. V dropped 4 bases and J dropped 4; count of bases not matched to a gene: 4. Germline V gene lookup returns CDR1 LGHNA and CDR2 YNFKEQ. The CDR3 is made up of 15 amino acids. CDR3 DNA: TGTGCCAGCAGCCCATCTAGCGGGAGTTACAATGAGCAGTTCTTC. Translation: CASSPSSGSYNEQFF.

This clone was recorded once. The chain recombines TRBV7-8 with TRBJ1-1, with D perhaps TRBD1 (5 bases). Between the trimmed V and J ends, which lost 5 bases and 10 bases, there was a span of 11 bases. Germline CDR1 SGHVS, CDR2 FQNEAQ. The CDR3 is 11 residues long. The CDR3 protein is CASSDSLGAFF. The CDR3, as DNA: TGTGCCAGCAGCGACAGTTTGGGAGCTTTCTTT.

This CDR3 reads CASSLDRGNEKLFF. CDR3 in DNA: TGCGCCAGCAGCCTGGACAGGGGAAATGAAAAACTGTTTTTT. The chain has TRBV5-1 and TRBJ1-4; 9 bases match TRBD1. The CDR3 extends over 14 amino acids. CDR1 SGHRS and CDR2 YFSETQ come from the germline V gene. V was pared by 4 bases and J by 5 bases, with 3 bases of the junction left unmatched.